The sequence of this T cell receptor (beta chain) was determined in a study of T-cell memory formation after mild COVID-19. This clonotype has at least ten counts. What it binds is not known. After 5'RACE with constant-segment primers, TCR alpha and TCR beta cDNA libraries carrying sample barcodes and UMIs were obtained. TCRdb independently ran MiXCR on the 5' RACE reads; one entry per CDR3 protein. The sample records about 400,000 distinct CDR3 sequences, roughly a quarter being singletons. Findings and limits, study-wide: Mainly in CM and EM were contracting CD4+ clones; CD8+ were in EMRA. A second wave of clones peaked on day 37, and their SARS-CoV-2 specificity went unconfirmed. Some clones that responded were present in memory (sampled pre-infection), which suggests cross-reactive memory joined.

Germline assignment: CDR1 MGHDK and CDR2 SYGVNS. The V and J ends lost 1 base and 6 bases respectively, with 15 bases between them. The CDR3 is 15 residues long. Sequencing was carried out using PBMCs or a T cell subset sorted from them (not recorded which). This clonotype was obtained from an adult woman who had mild COVID-19 (a few samples of this study predate the infection). Cell type and time point are not known. The chain has TRBV25-1 and TRBJ2-5; possible D gene TRBD1, 6 bases. The CDR3 DNA reads TGTGCCAGCAGTGAATCGAAGGAAGACAGGCAGACCCAGTACTTC. Its protein is CASSESKEDRQTQYF.